Sequencing of this T cell receptor beta chain was carried out in a study of T cells expressing NK-cell markers. Whole-study findings and limits: Six or seven donors carried dominant NKG2C+ clonotypes that made up roughly 1.0-7.5% of their CD8+ T cells.

Concerning this clonotype: The antigen is unknown.

This CDR3 is 14 amino acids long. Germline CDR1 and CDR2: MNHEY and SVGAGI. With the 5' RACE reads reprocessed, TCRdb shows one record per CDR3 protein and no DNA. Its clone listing holds 400,000 to 550,000 distinct CDR3 sequences. The sequenced sample consisted of blood T cells: a sorted CD56 or NKG2C T cell subset, CD4+ or CD8+ T cells, or bulk PBMC T cells (not recorded which). This chain joins TRBV6-5 and TRBJ2-5; TCRdb gives TRBD1 as the D gene, but with no DNA this cannot be confirmed. This receptor was taken from a woman aged 18-70 years in good health. The CDR3 region is CASSYSGAGETQYF.